Below are 18 T cell receptor beta chains sequenced from a single sample in a study of T cells after yellow fever vaccination. TCRdb called the 5' RACE reads again in MiXCR, with one record for every CDR3 protein. The table shows about 210,000 distinct CDR3 sequences, with 3.2% occurring only once. The source material was CD4+ T cells sorted from PBMCs, sampled 10 days after the yellow fever booster vaccination. Receptors originate from a man younger than 30 who received the YFV17D yellow fever vaccine.

This clonotype was detected ten times or more. The V call is TRBV12-3 or TRBV12-4, the J call TRBJ1-5, with D possibly matching TRBD1 (6 bases). This CDR3 comprises 15 residues. Deletions cut 4 bases from V and 6 bases from J, with 16 bases between. The CDR3 loop is CASSSEQGGTQPQHF. In DNA form, the CDR3 reads TGTGCCAGCAGTTCAGAACAGGGAGGGACTCAGCCCCAGCATTTT.

The genes are TRBV6-5 and TRBJ2-3, with D possibly being TRBD1 or TRBD2 (6 bases each). Germline V gives CDR1 MNHEY, CDR2 SVGAGI. V lost 0 bases to trimming and J lost 1 base, with 8 bases between them. The CDR3 loop spans 15 amino acids. CDR3 sequence (DNA): TGTGCCAGCAGTTACTCTGGGGGGCGCACAGATACGCAGTATTTT. Translation gives CASSYSGGRTDTQYF.

CDR3 sequence reads: CASRPGENTEAFF. CDR3 bases: TGCGCCAGCAGACCAGGGGAGAACACTGAAGCTTTCTTT. The J gene is TRBJ1-1, the V gene TRBV5-1; the D gene is possibly TRBD1 (6 bases). Trimming removed 5 bases at V and 1 base at J, with 9 bases between. The germline V gene encodes CDR1 SGHRS and CDR2 YFSETQ. The CDR3 loop spans 13 amino acids. Based on the CDR3 plus reference TRBV5-1 and TRBJ1-1, the full variable domain is KAGVTQTPRYLIKTRGQQVTLSCSPISGHRSVSWYQQTPGQGLQFLFEYFSETQRNKGNFPGRFSGRQFSNSRSEMNVSTLELGDSALYLCASRPGENTEAFFGQGTRLTVV.

The table lists this clonotype with many counts. The chain is built from TRBV12-3 or TRBV12-4 and TRBJ2-4, with 11 bases fitting TRBD2. Trimming at V came to 3 bases and at J to 4 bases, leaving 8 bases not matched to a gene. This CDR3 has 17 amino acids. The DNA for the CDR3 is TGTGCCAGCAGTTTTGGCCTAGCGGGGGGCGGGAAAAACATTCAGTACTTC. It codes for CASSFGLAGGGKNIQYF.

This clonotype was seen ten or more times. This rearrangement joins TRBV7-9 to TRBJ1-2; a possible D gene is TRBD1 (5 bases). The length of the CDR3 is 13 residues. V was trimmed by 3 bases and J by 8 bases, leaving 13 bases between them. Germline loops: CDR1 SEHNR, CDR2 FQNEAQ (reference sequence). The CDR3 nucleotides are TGTGCCAGCAGCTTTCTTGGAGGGGCGGGCTACACCTTC. Its protein product is CASSFLGGAGYTF.

This clonotype was recorded a few times. The V gene is TRBV24-1, the J gene TRBJ2-3; 8 positions match TRBD1. The CDR3 covers 17 residues. V was clipped by 1 base and J by 3 bases; unmatched bases: 8. In germline, CDR1 is KGHDR, CDR2 SFDVKD. CDR3 in DNA: TGTGCCACCAGTGATTTTCAGGGGGCGAGAGGAACAGATACGCAGTATTTT. Amino acids: CATSDFQGARGTDTQYF.

This clonotype showed up many times. The V gene is TRBV4-2, the J gene TRBJ1-2; D gene ambiguous. Germline V CDR1 and CDR2: LGHNA, YNFKEQ. The CDR3 sequence is 15 residues long. V gave up 0 bases and J gave up 0 bases, with 8 bases separating them. CDR3 amino acids: CASSQEARANYGYTF. The CDR3 DNA is TGTGCCAGCAGCCAAGAAGCGCGAGCTAACTATGGCTACACCTTC.

With respect to this clonotype: This sequence may be a read error, since a much larger clone differs from it by one base. This chain uses TRBV20-1 with TRBJ2-3; 8 bases line up with TRBD1. The CDR3 has 14 amino acids. The ends lost 5 bases at V and 5 bases at J; junction bases unmatched: 9. Germline assignment: CDR1 DFQATT and CDR2 SNEGSKA (reference sequence). Here the CDR3 DNA reads TGCAGTGCTCGGACAGGGTGGATGGGAGATACGCAGTATTTT. Translated, it gives CSARTGWMGDTQYF.

This clonotype occurred many times. This chain connects TRBV9 to TRBJ2-3, with D unresolved. V lost 4 bases to trimming and J lost 6 bases, with 9 bases between them. The germline CDR1 and CDR2 sequences are SGDLS and YYNGEE. The CDR3 extends over 12 amino acids. CDR3 amino acids: CASSSGLDTQYF. DNA of the CDR3: TGTGCCAGCAGCTCCGGTCTGGATACGCAGTATTTT.

This clonotype was counted a few times. The CDR3 reads CASSLGNSGGAREQYV. The CDR3 region has the DNA TGTGCCAGCAGCTTAGGGAATAGCGGGGGGGCGAGGGAGCAGTACGTC. The J gene is TRBJ2-7, the V gene TRBV7-8; 11 nucleotides agree with TRBD2. V dropped 1 base and J dropped 7; count of bases not matched to a gene: 9. Germline V gives CDR1 SGHVS, CDR2 FQNEAQ. The CDR3 is 16 residues long.

This clonotype came up many times. The chain combines TRBV7-2 with TRBJ2-5, with D tentatively TRBD1 (6 bases). V lost 0 bases and J lost 1, with 15 bases in between. The CDR3 totals 17 residues. Germline assignment: CDR1 SGHTA and CDR2 FQGNSA. The CDR3 region has the DNA TGTGCCAGCAGCTTAGCCGACAGGAGGATAAGCCAAGAGACCCAGTACTTC. Translating it yields CASSLADRRISQETQYF.

This clonotype turned up a few times. The J gene is TRBJ2-2, the V gene TRBV6-1; 9 nucleotides align to TRBD1. J lost 6 bases, V lost 5 bases, and 4 bases had no gene match. The CDR3 has 14 amino acids. CDR1 is MNHNS, CDR2 SASEGT, per germline. Written as DNA, the CDR3 is TGTGCCAGCAGTCCACGGACAGGGGCCGGGGAGCTGTTTTTT. This encodes CASSPRTGAGELFF.

This clonotype was detected many times. The genes are TRBV20-1 and TRBJ2-7, with D tentatively TRBD1 (5 bases). The CDR3 loop spans 12 amino acids. Germline-derived CDR1 and CDR2 are DFQATT and SNEGSKA (reference sequence). Deletions cut 3 bases from V and 2 bases from J, with 8 bases between. The CDR3 loop is CSARTAAYEQYF. In nucleotides, the CDR3 is TGCAGTGCTAGGACAGCTGCCTACGAGCAGTACTTC.

This chain connects TRBV7-2 to TRBJ1-3; D uncertain. The germline V gene encodes CDR1 SGHTA and CDR2 FQGNSA. This CDR3 comprises 16 residues. V gave up 1 base and J gave up 4 bases, with 14 bases separating them. In nucleotides, the CDR3 is TGTGCCAGCAGCTTAGTTATGGGGATCCGAGGAAACACCATATATTTT. The encoded protein is CASSLVMGIRGNTIYF. Combining the CDR3 with reference TRBV7-2 and TRBJ1-3 gives the whole variable domain GAGVSQSPSNKVTEKGKDVELRCDPISGHTALYWYRQSLGQGLEFLIYFQGNSAPDKSGLPSDRFSAERTGGSVSTLTIQRTQQEDSAVYLCASSLVMGIRGNTIYFGEGSWLTVV.

This clonotype was seen a few times. The V call is TRBV29-1, the J call TRBJ1-1; D not resolved. Trimming took 7 bases from V and 1 from J, leaving 10 bases between them. The CDR3 extends over 12 amino acids. Germline CDR1 SQVTM, CDR2 ANQGSEA. The DNA of the CDR3 is TGCAGCGCAATCGACTGGAACACTGAAGCTTTCTTT. Translated, it gives CSAIDWNTEAFF.

CDR3 loop: CASSQLGQNTGELFF. The CDR3 DNA sequence: TGCGCCAGCAGCCAATTGGGACAGAACACCGGGGAGCTGTTTTTT. V is TRBV4-3 and J is TRBJ2-2; D possibly corresponds to TRBD1 (6 bases). CDR1 and CDR2 from the germline V gene are LGHNA and YSLEER. This CDR3 comprises 15 residues. Trimming left V 2 bases short and J 1 base short, with 8 bases between.

This clonotype has ten or more counts. The chain uses TRBV20-1 and TRBJ2-3; D may match TRBD1 or TRBD2 (5 bases each). CDR1 is DFQATT and CDR2 is SNEGSKA in the germline V gene (reference sequence). V was cut by 0 bases and J by 5 bases, with 18 bases left in between. This CDR3 region has 16 residues. The CDR3 sequence: CSARDWGGGSGDTQYF. The CDR3 nucleotides read TGCAGTGCTAGAGATTGGGGTGGGGGTTCTGGAGATACGCAGTATTTT.

This clonotype was recorded many times. This chain uses TRBV11-2 with TRBJ2-2; D is unclear. Looked up from germline, CDR1 is SGHAT and CDR2 is FQNNGV. The CDR3 contains 15 residues. V gave up 0 bases and J gave up 9 bases, with 14 bases separating them. The CDR3 DNA follows: TGTGCCAGCAGCTTAGATTTAACAGTCGACCGGGAGCTGTTTTTT. Amino acid sequence: CASSLDLTVDRELFF.